This TCR beta chain was documented in a study of blood T cell repertoires in COVID-19. Study context: Acute-phase and convalescent COVID-19 samples originated in the United States, Italy and Spain. T cells, B-cell-depleted T cells, or PBMCs supplied cDNA or gDNA.

Assay used: immunoSEQ multiplex PCR; TCRdb lists only in-frame clones, some missing. The sample records under 200,000 clones, approximately 82% being singletons. Individuals aged roughly 18 to 95 years were recruited from around 22 US areas. The study assigned cohorts using participant-reported clinical history. Germline V gives CDR1 SEHNR, CDR2 FQNEAQ (reference sequence). The CDR3 consists of 13 residues. V was pared by 4 bases and J by 15 bases, with 6 bases of the junction left unmatched. The sequence was collected from a woman between 50 and 59 years old in a cohort exposed to, infected with or recovered from COVID-19 (not recorded which). The gene calls are TRBV7-9 and TRBJ2-1; 13 bases are shared with TRBD2. Sequenced material: PBMCs or T cells enriched from blood (not recorded which). The CDR3: CASSSRTSGGWFF. The CDR3 DNA is TGTGCCAGCAGCTCGCGGACTAGCGGGGGCTGGTTCTTC.